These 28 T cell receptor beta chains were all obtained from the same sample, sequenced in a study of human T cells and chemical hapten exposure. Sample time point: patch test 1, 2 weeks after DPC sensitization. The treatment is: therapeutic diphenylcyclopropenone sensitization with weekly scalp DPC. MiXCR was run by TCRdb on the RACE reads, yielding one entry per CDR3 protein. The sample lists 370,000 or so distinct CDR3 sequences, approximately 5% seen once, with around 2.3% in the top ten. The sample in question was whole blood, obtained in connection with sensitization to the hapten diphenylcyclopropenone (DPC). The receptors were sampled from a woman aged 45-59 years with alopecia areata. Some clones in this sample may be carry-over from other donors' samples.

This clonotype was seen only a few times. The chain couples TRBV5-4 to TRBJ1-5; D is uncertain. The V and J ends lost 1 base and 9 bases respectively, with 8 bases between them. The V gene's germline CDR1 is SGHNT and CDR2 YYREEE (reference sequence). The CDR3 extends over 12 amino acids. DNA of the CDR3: TGTGCCAGCAGCTTGAACGGCGGGCCCCAGCATTTT. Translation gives CASSLNGGPQHF.

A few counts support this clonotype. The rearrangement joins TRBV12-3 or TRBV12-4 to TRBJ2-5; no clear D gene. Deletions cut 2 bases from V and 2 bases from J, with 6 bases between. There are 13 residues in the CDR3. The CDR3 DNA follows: TGTGCCAGCAGTTTAAACAGACAAGAGACCCAGTACTTC. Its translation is CASSLNRQETQYF.

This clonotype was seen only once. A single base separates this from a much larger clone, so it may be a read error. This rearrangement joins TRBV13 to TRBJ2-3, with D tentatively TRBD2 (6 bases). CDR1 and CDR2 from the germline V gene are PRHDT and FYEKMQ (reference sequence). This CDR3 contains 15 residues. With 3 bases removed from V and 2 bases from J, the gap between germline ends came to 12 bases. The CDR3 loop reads CASSLGLNPTDTQYF. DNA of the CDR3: TGTGCCAGCAGCTTGGGACTCAACCCCACAGATACGCAGTATTTT. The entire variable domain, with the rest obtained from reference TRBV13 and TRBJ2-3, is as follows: AAGVIQSPRHLIKEKRETATLKCYPIPRHDTVYWYQQGPGQDPQFLISFYEKMQSDKGSIPDRFSAQQFSDYHSELNMSSLELGDSALYFCASSLGLNPTDTQYFGPGTRLTVL.

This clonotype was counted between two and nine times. The CDR3 region is CASSPDSQPRYEQFF. The CDR3 bases are TGTGCCAGCTCGCCAGACAGCCAGCCGAGGTATGAGCAGTTCTTC. V is TRBV18 and J is TRBJ2-1; weak D call: TRBD1 (5 bases). Germline values: CDR1 KGHSH, CDR2 LQKENI. The germline V and J ends were trimmed by 6 bases and 8 bases, with 20 bases remaining between them. The CDR3 runs to 15 residues.

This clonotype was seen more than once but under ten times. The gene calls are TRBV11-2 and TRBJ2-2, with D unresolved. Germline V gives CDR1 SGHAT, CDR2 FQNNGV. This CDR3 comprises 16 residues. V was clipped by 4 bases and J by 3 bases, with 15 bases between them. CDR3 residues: CASSWIHGPDTGELFF. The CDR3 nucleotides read TGTGCCAGCAGCTGGATTCATGGGCCAGACACCGGGGAGCTGTTTTTT.

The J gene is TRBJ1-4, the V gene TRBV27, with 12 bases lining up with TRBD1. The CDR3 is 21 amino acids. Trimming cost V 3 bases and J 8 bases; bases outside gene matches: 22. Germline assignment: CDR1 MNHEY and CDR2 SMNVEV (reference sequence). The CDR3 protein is CASSFQPGQGALSGLGEKLFF. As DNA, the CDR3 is TGTGCCAGCAGTTTCCAGCCGGGACAGGGGGCGCTTTCTGGGCTGGGGGAAAAACTGTTTTTT.

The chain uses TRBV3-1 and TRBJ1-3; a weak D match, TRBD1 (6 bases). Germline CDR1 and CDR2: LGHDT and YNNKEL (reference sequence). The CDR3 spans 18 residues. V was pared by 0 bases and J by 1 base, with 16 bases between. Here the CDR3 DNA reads TGTGCCAGCAGCCAAGATTTGTTGCGGGGGCGATCTGGAAACACCATATATTTT. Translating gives CASSQDLLRGRSGNTIYF.

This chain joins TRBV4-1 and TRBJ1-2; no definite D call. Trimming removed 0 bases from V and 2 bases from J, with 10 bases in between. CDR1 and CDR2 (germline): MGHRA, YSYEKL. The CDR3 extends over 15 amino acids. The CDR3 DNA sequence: TGCGCCAGCAGCCAAGAAGCGACAAACAACTATGGCTACACCTTC. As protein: CASSQEATNNYGYTF.

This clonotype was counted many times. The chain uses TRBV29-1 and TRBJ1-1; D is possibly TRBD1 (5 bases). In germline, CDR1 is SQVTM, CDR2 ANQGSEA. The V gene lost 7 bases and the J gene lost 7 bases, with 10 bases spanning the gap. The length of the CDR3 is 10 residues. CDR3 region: CSAGRLEAFF. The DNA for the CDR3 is TGCAGCGCGGGACGGCTTGAAGCTTTCTTT.

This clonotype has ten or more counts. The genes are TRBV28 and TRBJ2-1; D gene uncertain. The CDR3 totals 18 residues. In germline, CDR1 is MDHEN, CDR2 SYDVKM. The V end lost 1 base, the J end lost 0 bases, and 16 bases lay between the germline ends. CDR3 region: CASSLFGRKSSSYNEQFF. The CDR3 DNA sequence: TGTGCCAGCAGTTTATTCGGACGGAAGTCTAGCTCCTACAATGAGCAGTTCTTC.

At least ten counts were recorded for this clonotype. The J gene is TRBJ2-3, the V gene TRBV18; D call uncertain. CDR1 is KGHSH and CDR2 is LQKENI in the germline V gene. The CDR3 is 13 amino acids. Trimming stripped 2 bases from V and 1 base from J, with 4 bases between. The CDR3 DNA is TGTGCCAGCTCACCAATCGGCACAGATACGCAGTATTTT. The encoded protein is CASSPIGTDTQYF.

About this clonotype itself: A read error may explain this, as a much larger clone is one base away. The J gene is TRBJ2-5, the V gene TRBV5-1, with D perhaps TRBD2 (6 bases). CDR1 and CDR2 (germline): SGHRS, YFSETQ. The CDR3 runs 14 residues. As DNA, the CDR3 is TGCGCCAGCAGCGCCCAACTAGCCCGAGAGACCCTGTACTTC. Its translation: CASSAQLARETLYF.

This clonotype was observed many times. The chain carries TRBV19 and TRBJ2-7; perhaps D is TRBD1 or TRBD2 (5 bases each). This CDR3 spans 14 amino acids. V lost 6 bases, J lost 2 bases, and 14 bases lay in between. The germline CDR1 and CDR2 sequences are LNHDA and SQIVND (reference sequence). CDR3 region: CASSWQGDTYEQYF. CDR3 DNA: TGTGCCAGTAGCTGGCAGGGAGATACCTACGAGCAGTACTTC.

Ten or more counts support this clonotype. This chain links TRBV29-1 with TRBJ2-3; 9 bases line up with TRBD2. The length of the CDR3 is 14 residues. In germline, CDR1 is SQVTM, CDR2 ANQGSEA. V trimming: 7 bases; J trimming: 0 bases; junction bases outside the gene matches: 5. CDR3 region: CSATSGPSTDTQYF. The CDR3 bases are TGCAGCGCCACTAGCGGGCCTAGCACAGATACGCAGTATTTT.

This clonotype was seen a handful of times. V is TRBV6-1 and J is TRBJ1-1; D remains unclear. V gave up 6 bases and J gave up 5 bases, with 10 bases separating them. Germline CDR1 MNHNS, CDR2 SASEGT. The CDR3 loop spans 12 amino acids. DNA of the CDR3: TGTGCCAGCAGGTCAGGAAAAACTGAAGCTTTCTTT. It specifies CASRSGKTEAFF.

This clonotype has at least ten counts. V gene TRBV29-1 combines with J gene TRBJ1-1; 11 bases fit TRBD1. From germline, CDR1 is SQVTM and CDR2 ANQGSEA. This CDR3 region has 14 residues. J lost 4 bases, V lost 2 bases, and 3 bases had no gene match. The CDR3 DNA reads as TGCAGCGTTGAAAGGACAGGGGGCCCCACTGAAGCTTTCTTT. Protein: CSVERTGGPTEAFF.

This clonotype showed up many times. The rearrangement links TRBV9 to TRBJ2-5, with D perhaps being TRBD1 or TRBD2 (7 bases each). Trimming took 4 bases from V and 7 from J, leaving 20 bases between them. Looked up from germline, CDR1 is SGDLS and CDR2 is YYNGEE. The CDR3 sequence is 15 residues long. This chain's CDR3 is CASSRRWDSGVTQYF. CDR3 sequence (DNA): TGTGCCAGCAGCCGTAGATGGGACAGCGGGGTGACCCAGTACTTC.

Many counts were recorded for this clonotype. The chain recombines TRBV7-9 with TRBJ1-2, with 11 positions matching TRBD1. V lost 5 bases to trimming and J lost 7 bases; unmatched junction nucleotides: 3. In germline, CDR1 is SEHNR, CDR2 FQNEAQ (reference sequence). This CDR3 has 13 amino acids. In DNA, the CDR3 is TGTGCCAGCAGCGGACAGGGGGCTGGTGGCTACACCTTC. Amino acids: CASSGQGAGGYTF. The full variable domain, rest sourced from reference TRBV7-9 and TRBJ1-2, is DTGVSQNPRHKITKRGQNVTFRCDPISEHNRLYWYRQTLGQGPEFLTYFQNEAQLEKSRLLSDRFSAERPKGSFSTLEIQRTEQGDSAMYLCASSGQGAGGYTFGSGTRLTVV.

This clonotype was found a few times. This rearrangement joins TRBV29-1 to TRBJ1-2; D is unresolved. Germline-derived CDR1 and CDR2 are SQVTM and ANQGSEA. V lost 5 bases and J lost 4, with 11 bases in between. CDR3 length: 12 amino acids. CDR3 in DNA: TGCAGCGTTCCCGGCCGTCCCTATGGCTACACCTTC. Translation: CSVPGRPYGYTF.

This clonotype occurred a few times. DNA of the CDR3: TGCGCCAGCAGCTTGTCATGGGATTCTAACTATGGCTACACCTTC. Protein product: CASSLSWDSNYGYTF. The chain is built from TRBV5-1 and TRBJ1-2; unclear D gene. The length of the CDR3 is 15 residues. Germline assignment: CDR1 SGHRS and CDR2 YFSETQ. The V gene lost 1 base and the J gene lost 0 bases, with 10 bases spanning the gap.

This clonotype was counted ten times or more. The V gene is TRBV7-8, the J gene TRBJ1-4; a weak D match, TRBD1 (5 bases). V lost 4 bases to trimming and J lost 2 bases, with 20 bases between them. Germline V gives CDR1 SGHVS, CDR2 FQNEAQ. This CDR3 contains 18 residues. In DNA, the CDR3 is TGTGCCAGCAGCTCCAGAGCAGGGTTCTCCTCGACTAATGAAAAACTGTTTTTT. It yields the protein CASSSRAGFSSTNEKLFF.

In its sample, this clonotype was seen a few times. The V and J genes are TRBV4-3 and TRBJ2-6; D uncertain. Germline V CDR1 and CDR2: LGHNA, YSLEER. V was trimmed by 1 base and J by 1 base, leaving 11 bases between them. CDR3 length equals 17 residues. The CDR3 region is CASSQGLGESGANVLTF. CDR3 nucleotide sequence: TGCGCCAGCAGCCAAGGCCTGGGCGAGTCTGGGGCCAACGTCCTGACTTTC.

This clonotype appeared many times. The CDR3 region is CASSISPGDGGYTF. Written as DNA, the CDR3 is TGTGCCAGTAGTATCTCCCCAGGGGACGGAGGCTACACCTTC. The gene calls are TRBV19 and TRBJ1-2; D perhaps matches TRBD1 (6 bases). The CDR3 is made up of 14 amino acids. CDR1 is LNHDA, CDR2 SQIVND, per germline (reference sequence). Trimming stripped 3 bases from V and 8 bases from J, with 16 bases between.

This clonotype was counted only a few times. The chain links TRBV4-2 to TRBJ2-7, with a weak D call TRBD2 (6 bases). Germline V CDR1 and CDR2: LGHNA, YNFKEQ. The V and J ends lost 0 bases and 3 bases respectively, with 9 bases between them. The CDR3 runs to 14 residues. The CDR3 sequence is CASSQEIADYEQYF. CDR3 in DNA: TGTGCCAGCAGCCAAGAAATAGCGGACTACGAGCAGTACTTC.

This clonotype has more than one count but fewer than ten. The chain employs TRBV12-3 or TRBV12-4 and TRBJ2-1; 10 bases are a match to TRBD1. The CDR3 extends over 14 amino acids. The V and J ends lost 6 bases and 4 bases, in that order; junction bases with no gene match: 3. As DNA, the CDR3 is TGTGCCAGCAGCGACAGGGGGCCGTACAATGAGCAGTTCTTC. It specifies CASSDRGPYNEQFF.

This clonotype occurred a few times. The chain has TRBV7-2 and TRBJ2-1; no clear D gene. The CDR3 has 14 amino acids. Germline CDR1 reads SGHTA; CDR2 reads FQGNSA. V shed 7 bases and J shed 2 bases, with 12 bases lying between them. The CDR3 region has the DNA TGTGCCAGCACCACCAGTCCAGCCTACAATGAGCAGTTCTTC. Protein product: CASTTSPAYNEQFF.

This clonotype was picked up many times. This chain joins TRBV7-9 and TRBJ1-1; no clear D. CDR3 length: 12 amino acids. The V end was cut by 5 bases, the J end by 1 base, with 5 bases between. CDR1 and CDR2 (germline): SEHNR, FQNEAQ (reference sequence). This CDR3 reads CASSIQNTEAFF. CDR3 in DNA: TGTGCCAGCAGCATACAGAACACTGAAGCTTTCTTT.

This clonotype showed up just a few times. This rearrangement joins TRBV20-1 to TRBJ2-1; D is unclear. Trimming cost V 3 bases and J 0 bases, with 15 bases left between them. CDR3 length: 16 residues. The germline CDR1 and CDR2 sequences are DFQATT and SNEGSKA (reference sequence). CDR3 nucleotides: TGCAGTGCTAGTAGGGCGGTTCAGAGCTCCTACAATGAGCAGTTCTTC. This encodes CSASRAVQSSYNEQFF.